These 17 T cell receptor beta chains share one sample of origin, sequenced in a study of spatial heterogeneity in lung cancer (dated by TCRdb to between 2017 and 2020). The library was produced with 5' RACE. The sequencer was a NextSeq 500. TCRdb ran its own pipeline on the public reads, namely fastp trimming at Q25 and MiXCR clone calling, and kept in-frame beta chains. Entries that share a CDR3 protein sequence are merged under the most common genes and DNA. The sample table holds tens of thousands of distinct CDR3 sequences, of which about 12% were seen once. Of the sample, 35% to 45% falls within the top ten clones. This specimen's time point label, interpreted: sample taken at primary tumor resection. For TCR sequencing, whole RNA was extracted from tumor and nontumor lung tissue, or from cryopreserved PBMC samples, and no cell sorting was done. The sample was PBMCs, taken at surgery. The origin of the receptors is a male donor with early-stage non-small cell lung cancer.

This clonotype was found a few times. The chain links TRBV20-1 to TRBJ2-4, with D possibly being TRBD1 (5 bases). The CDR3 loop spans 15 amino acids. The germline V gene has CDR1 DFQATT and CDR2 SNEGSKA (reference sequence). V gave up 6 bases and J gave up 0 bases, with 15 bases separating them. The CDR3 here is CSAKDSLLAKNIQYF. The CDR3 DNA is TGCAGTGCCAAAGACAGCCTACTAGCCAAAAACATTCAGTACTTC.

This clonotype was detected only a few times. The chain couples TRBV7-9 to TRBJ2-7; possibly TRBD2 for D (5 bases). Germline V gene sequence: CDR1 SEHNR, CDR2 FQNEAQ (reference sequence). Trimming shortened V by 5 bases and J by 2 bases, and 7 bases separated the two germline ends. This CDR3 comprises 12 residues. The CDR3 DNA is TGTGCCAGCAGCCCCGGGACCTACGAGCAGTACTTC. It translates to CASSPGTYEQYF.

The V gene is TRBV5-1, the J gene TRBJ2-5, with TRBD1 matching 7 bases. J gave up 1 base and V 2 bases, and 2 bases lay outside the gene matches. Germline-derived CDR1 and CDR2 are SGHRS and YFSETQ. This CDR3 has 14 residues. The CDR3 sequence is CASSFGTVQETQYF. Written as DNA, the CDR3 is TGCGCCAGCAGCTTCGGGACAGTCCAAGAGACCCAGTACTTC.

This clonotype has just a few counts. The gene calls are TRBV7-2 and TRBJ1-1; D gene unclear. There are 14 residues in the CDR3. The V gene lost 5 bases and the J gene lost 4 bases, with 14 bases spanning the gap. The V gene's germline CDR1 is SGHTA and CDR2 FQGNSA. CDR3 DNA sequence: TGTGCCAGCAGCCAGCCCAGTTTCGGCACTGAAGCTTTCTTT. Residues: CASSQPSFGTEAFF. Full variable domain (outside the CDR3, taken from reference TRBV7-2 and TRBJ1-1): GAGVSQSPSNKVTEKGKDVELRCDPISGHTALYWYRQSLGQGLEFLIYFQGNSAPDKSGLPSDRFSAERTGGSVSTLTIQRTQQEDSAVYLCASSQPSFGTEAFFGQGTRLTVV.

This rearrangement joins TRBV6-5 to TRBJ2-2; the D gene is possibly TRBD2 (6 bases). V dropped 7 bases and J dropped 3 bases, with 12 bases sitting between them. Germline loops: CDR1 MNHEY, CDR2 SVGAGI. The CDR3 runs to 14 residues. CDR3 sequence: CASTRWDYTGELFF. The CDR3 DNA is TGTGCCAGCACAAGATGGGACTACACCGGGGAGCTGTTTTTT.

This clonotype was recorded many times. The chain employs TRBV5-1 and TRBJ2-7; 12 bases are a match to TRBD2. The CDR3 consists of 17 residues. The germline CDR1 and CDR2 sequences are SGHRS and YFSETQ. V was pared by 0 bases and J by 6 bases, with 10 bases of the junction left unmatched. The CDR3 loop is CASSLVLAGGPGREQYF. The CDR3 DNA is TGCGCCAGCAGCTTGGTGCTAGCGGGAGGGCCAGGACGCGAGCAGTACTTC.

There are a few counts of this clonotype. V gene TRBV5-1 combines with J gene TRBJ2-5; 8 bases agree with TRBD2. In germline, CDR1 is SGHRS, CDR2 YFSETQ. V lost 0 bases and J lost 0; bases outside the gene matches: 1. The CDR3 consists of 15 residues. The CDR3 region is CASSLVAGYQETQYF. CDR3 nucleotide sequence: TGCGCCAGCAGCTTGGTAGCGGGGTACCAAGAGACCCAGTACTTC.

The V and J genes are TRBV18 and TRBJ1-5, with D tentatively TRBD1 (5 bases). V shed 6 bases and J shed 0 bases, with 15 bases lying between them. Germline CDR1 is KGHSH and CDR2 is LQKENI. The CDR3 loop spans 16 amino acids. The CDR3, as DNA: TGTGCCAGCTCCAAAAGGGTTGACAGTAGCAATCAGCCCCAGCATTTT. Protein: CASSKRVDSSNQPQHF.

V and J are TRBV27 and TRBJ1-6, with a weak D call TRBD1 (5 bases). The CDR3 is 13 residues long. Deletions cut 6 bases from V and 10 bases from J, with 13 bases between. The V gene's germline CDR1 is MNHEY and CDR2 SMNVEV (reference sequence). In DNA, the CDR3 is TGTGCCAGCAGCTCAGGGTATCCCTCACCCCTCCACTTT. As protein: CASSSGYPSPLHF.

The chain is built from TRBV7-2 and TRBJ1-1, with no clear D. The CDR3 sequence is 14 residues long. The germline V gene has CDR1 SGHTA and CDR2 FQGNSA. Trimming left V 6 bases short and J 0 bases short, with 11 bases between. The CDR3 loop reads CASRRDVLNTEAFF. CDR3 DNA: TGTGCCAGCAGAAGAGATGTTCTGAACACTGAAGCTTTCTTT.

This clonotype was counted a few times. The V call is TRBV5-1, the J call TRBJ2-7; unclear D gene. Germline values: CDR1 SGHRS, CDR2 YFSETQ. This CDR3 contains 14 residues. V lost 4 bases and J 1 base, leaving 12 bases between the germline ends. In DNA form, the CDR3 reads TGCGCCAGCAGCCCCCCGAGCAGGTCCTACGAGCAGTACTTC. As protein: CASSPPSRSYEQYF.

The sample holds many counts of this clonotype. This chain joins TRBV5-1 and TRBJ2-3; 10 bases fit TRBD2. CDR1 is SGHRS and CDR2 is YFSETQ in the germline V gene. The CDR3 has 16 amino acids. With V trimmed by 2 bases and J by 4 bases, 7 bases remained unmatched. The CDR3 is CASSFGLAGVADTQYF. The CDR3, as DNA: TGCGCCAGCAGCTTTGGGCTAGCGGGGGTGGCAGATACGCAGTATTTT.

This chain uses TRBV28 with TRBJ2-5, with no clear D. Trimming took 5 bases from V and 7 from J, leaving 14 bases between them. Per germline, CDR1 MDHEN and CDR2 SYDVKM. CDR3 length equals 13 residues. The CDR3 DNA reads TGTGCCAGCAGTCTACGGAGTCCCAGGACCCAGTACTTC. It yields the protein CASSLRSPRTQYF. The full variable domain, completed using reference TRBV28 and TRBJ2-5, is DVKVTQSSRYLVKRTGEKVFLECVQDMDHENMFWYRQDPGLGLRLIYFSYDVKMKEKGDIPEGYSVSREKKERFSLILESASTNQTSMYLCASSLRSPRTQYFGPGTRLLVL.

This clonotype turned up a few times. The rearrangement uses TRBV6-5 and TRBJ2-2; D not resolved. The CDR3 is 12 amino acids. V was shortened by 5 bases and J by 3 bases, with 4 bases between the two germline ends. Germline assignment: CDR1 MNHEY and CDR2 SVGAGI. The CDR3 loop is CASSQDTGELFF. CDR3 coding DNA: TGTGCCAGCAGTCAGGACACCGGGGAGCTGTTTTTT.

This clonotype has a handful of counts. The J gene is TRBJ2-6, the V gene TRBV29-1; D is ambiguous. This CDR3 is built from 14 residues. Trimming removed 6 bases from V and 0 bases from J, with 9 bases in between. Germline V CDR1 and CDR2: SQVTM, ANQGSEA. In DNA, the CDR3 is TGCAGCGTCCTAGTACGCTCTGGGGCCAACGTCCTGACTTTC. Protein: CSVLVRSGANVLTF.

This clonotype was found a few times. This chain connects TRBV12-3 or TRBV12-4 to TRBJ1-1; D is unclear. The CDR3 consists of 13 residues. Trimming removed 1 base from V and 5 bases from J, with 8 bases in between. The CDR3 region has the DNA TGTGCCAGCAGTTTAGGCGGGAGGACTGAAGCTTTCTTT. This encodes CASSLGGRTEAFF.

CDR3 bases: TGTGCCAGCAGCTTAGGGCAGCGGGGGATGTCCTACAATGAGCAGTTCTTC. Its protein is CASSLGQRGMSYNEQFF. This sequence joins TRBV7-8 and TRBJ2-1, with 8 bases fitting TRBD2. The CDR3 has 17 residues. Per germline, CDR1 SGHVS and CDR2 FQNEAQ. V trimming: 1 base; J trimming: 1 base; junction bases outside the gene matches: 6.